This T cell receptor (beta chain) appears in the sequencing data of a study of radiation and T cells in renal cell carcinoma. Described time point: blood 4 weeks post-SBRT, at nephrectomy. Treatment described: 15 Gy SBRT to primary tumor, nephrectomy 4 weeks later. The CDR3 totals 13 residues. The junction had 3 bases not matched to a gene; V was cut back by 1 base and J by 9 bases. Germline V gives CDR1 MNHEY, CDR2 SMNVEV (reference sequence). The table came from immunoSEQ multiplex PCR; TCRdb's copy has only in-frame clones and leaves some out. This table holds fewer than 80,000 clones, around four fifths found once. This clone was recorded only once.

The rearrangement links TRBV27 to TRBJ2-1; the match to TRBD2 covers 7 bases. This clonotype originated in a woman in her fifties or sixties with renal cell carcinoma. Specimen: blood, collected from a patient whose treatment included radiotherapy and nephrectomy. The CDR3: CASSLWEGTEQFF. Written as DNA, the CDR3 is TGTGCCAGCAGTTTATGGGAGGGGACTGAGCAGTTCTTC.